This is a list of T cell receptor beta chains from one sample in a study of blood T cell repertoires in COVID-19. Sequencing was performed with immunoSEQ multiplex PCR; in TCRdb, only in-frame clones are kept and a portion is missing. The repertoire has tens of thousands of clones, 70% to 90% of them found once; the top ten carry under 20%. The sample taken for sequencing was peripheral blood. These receptors were collected from a woman at least 80 years old with acute or convalescent COVID-19. Each CDR3 is given with its conserved first and last residue. The D gene is left open where the match is weak. Clone sizes are given selectively: once, few, many, or a class where the clone is expanded.

-	TRBV6-5	-	TRBJ1-3	16	CASSWTGTVSGNTIYF	TGTGCCAGCAGTTGGACGGGGACTGTCTCTGGAAACACCATATATTTT
-	TRBV6-5	-	TRBJ1-1	15	CASSWLGLRETEAFF	TGTGCCAGCAGTTGGCTGGGACTTCGGGAAACTGAAGCTTTCTTT
-	TRBV10-2	-	TRBJ1-1	16	CASSESIRGMNTEAFF	TGCGCCAGCAGTGAGTCTATAAGGGGGATGAACACTGAAGCTTTCTTT
TRBD1	TRBV7-9	-	TRBJ2-1	14	CASSLGQSYNEQFF	TGTGCCAGCAGCTTGGGACAGTCCTACAATGAGCAGTTCTTC
-	TRBV7-2	-	TRBJ2-1	15	CASSQSGFSYNEQFF	TGTGCCAGCAGCCAAAGCGGGTTCTCCTACAATGAGCAGTTCTTC
TRBD2	TRBV29-1	few	TRBJ2-7	11	CSVVRGGEQYF	TGCAGCGTAGTCCGGGGGGGCGAGCAGTACTTC
TRBD1	TRBV4-3	-	TRBJ1-4	17	CASSQAPPDRVGEKLFF	TGCGCCAGCAGCCAAGCCCCCCCGGACAGGGTCGGAGAAAAACTGTTTTTT
-	TRBV7-8	-	TRBJ1-4	15	CASSLVVATNEKLFF	TGTGCCAGCAGCTTAGTCGTTGCAACTAATGAAAAACTGTTTTTT
TRBD1	TRBV29-1	-	TRBJ1-2	15	CSVSPHLRQGEGYTF	TGCAGCGTTTCGCCTCATCTCCGACAGGGGGAGGGCTACACCTTC
-	TRBV6-5	-	TRBJ1-1	14	CASSYSDRNTEAFF	TGTGCCAGCAGTTACTCGGACAGGAACACTGAAGCTTTCTTT
-	TRBV11-2	-	TRBJ1-1	14	CASSPVDSRREAFF	TGTGCCAGCAGCCCCGTCGACTCCCGAAGGGAAGCTTTCTTT
-	TRBV10-1	-	TRBJ2-7	13	CASSEPSSYEQYF	TGCGCCAGCAGTGAACCGAGCTCCTACGAGCAGTACTTC
TRBD1	TRBV7-2	-	TRBJ1-2	17	CASSTARGSFANYGYTF	TGTGCCAGCAGCACAGCCAGGGGGTCCTTTGCTAACTATGGCTACACCTTC
TRBD2	TRBV2	once	TRBJ2-3	15	CASSLTSGSTDTQYF	TGTGCCAGCAGCCTTACTAGCGGGAGTACAGATACGCAGTATTTT
TRBD2	TRBV29-1	-	TRBJ2-7	13	CSVRLAGLYEQYF	TGCAGCGTTCGGCTAGCGGGACTGTACGAGCAGTACTTC
-	TRBV19	-	TRBJ2-1	14	CASKIYPDGAEQFF	TGTGCCAGTAAAATATACCCCGATGGGGCTGAGCAGTTCTTC
-	TRBV3-1/TRBV3-2	-	TRBJ1-1	12	CASSRTDTEAFF	TGTGCCAGCAGCCGTACGGACACTGAAGCTTTCTTT
TRBD2	TRBV29-1	-	TRBJ2-3	14	CSVEGLAGGNTQYF	TGCAGCGTTGAAGGACTAGCGGGAGGGAATACGCAGTATTTT
-	TRBV2	few	TRBJ2-3	14	CASSTPGSTDTQYF	TGTGCCAGCAGCACCCCCGGGAGCACAGATACGCAGTATTTT
-	TRBV3-1/TRBV3-2	-	TRBJ2-1	13	CASSRFPYNEQFF	TGTGCCAGCAGCCGTTTCCCTTACAATGAGCAGTTCTTC
TRBD1	TRBV4-1	-	TRBJ2-7	15	CASSQLRDSYYEQYF	TGCGCCAGCAGCCAACTTCGGGACAGCTACTACGAGCAGTACTTC
-	TRBV9	-	TRBJ1-1	14	CASSALLSGTEAFF	TGTGCCAGCAGCGCCCTATTAAGCGGCACTGAAGCTTTCTTT
TRBD1	TRBV7-6	-	TRBJ1-2	12	CASSPTGDGYTF	TGTGCCAGCAGCCCGACAGGGGACGGCTACACCTTC
-	TRBV19	-	TRBJ1-5	14	CASSMRDSNQPQHF	TGTGCCAGTAGTATGCGGGACAGCAATCAGCCCCAGCATTTT
-	TRBV10-3	-	TRBJ1-5	14	CAISGQENNQPQHF	TGTGCCATCAGTGGACAGGAAAACAATCAGCCCCAGCATTTT